These 21 T cell receptor beta chains were all obtained from the same sample, sequenced in a study of CD8 T cells in ankylosing spondylitis. Findings of the study overall: What appeared characteristic of ankylosing spondylitis blood was a TCR beta motif of 7 or 8 highly homologous variants.

MiXCR, run by TCRdb on the 5' RACE reads, gives a single entry per CDR3 protein. The sample carries 670,000 or so distinct CDR3 sequences, 19% recorded once. For these receptors, no antigen is known. Sequenced: blood, either unsorted or a sorted T cell fraction (not recorded which). The receptors originated from a male donor with ankylosing spondylitis.

The CDR3 coding sequence is TGTGCCAGCAGTGTAGACAGGGGGCCCGACCTCTACGAGCAGTACTTC. Amino acid sequence: CASSVDRGPDLYEQYF. The chain joins TRBV12-3 or TRBV12-4 to TRBJ2-7; 10 nucleotides agree with TRBD1. The CDR3 length is 16 residues. V was clipped by 5 bases and J by 3 bases; unmatched bases: 10.

The chain links TRBV20-1 to TRBJ2-1; D not certain. V gave up 5 bases and J gave up 5 bases, with 4 bases separating them. CDR1 is DFQATT and CDR2 is SNEGSKA in the germline V gene (reference sequence). The CDR3 has 10 amino acids. CDR3 protein: CSAWDNEQFF. Written as DNA, the CDR3 is TGCAGTGCTTGGGACAATGAGCAGTTCTTC.

A few counts support this clonotype. The rearrangement links TRBV7-9 to TRBJ1-1; D is uncertain. There are 13 residues in the CDR3. V lost 5 bases and J 3 bases, leaving 10 bases between the germline ends. Germline CDR1 SEHNR, CDR2 FQNEAQ (reference sequence). The CDR3 nucleotides read TGTGCCAGCAGCCCAATCCGGGACACTGAAGCTTTCTTT. This encodes CASSPIRDTEAFF.

This clonotype was counted between two and nine times. This sequence joins TRBV5-6 and TRBJ1-2, with no clear D. This CDR3 region has 14 residues. V was cut by 4 bases and J by 3 bases, with 13 bases left in between. The germline V gene has CDR1 SGHDT and CDR2 YYEEEE. The DNA for the CDR3 is TGTGCCAGCAGCGAAGGTGGAGCTCACTATGGCTACACCTTC. It codes for CASSEGGAHYGYTF.

This chain uses TRBV5-1 with TRBJ2-5; no definite D call. Germline V CDR1 and CDR2: SGHRS, YFSETQ. Between the trimmed V and J ends, which lost 4 bases and 1 base, there was a span of 14 bases. This CDR3 comprises 15 residues. The CDR3: CASSPMTWIQETQYF. CDR3 coding DNA: TGCGCCAGCAGCCCTATGACGTGGATCCAAGAGACCCAGTACTTC. Complete variable domain (other parts from reference TRBV5-1 and TRBJ2-5): KAGVTQTPRYLIKTRGQQVTLSCSPISGHRSVSWYQQTPGQGLQFLFEYFSETQRNKGNFPGRFSGRQFSNSRSEMNVSTLELGDSALYLCASSPMTWIQETQYFGPGTRLLVL.

J is TRBJ1-1 and V is TRBV10-3, with D uncertain. Germline V gene lookup returns CDR1 ENHRY and CDR2 SYGVKD. Trimming took 7 bases from V and 0 from J, leaving 12 bases between them. The CDR3 consists of 14 residues. The CDR3 DNA reads TGTGCCATCACCTTAGGTCCTATGAACACTGAAGCTTTCTTT. This sequence encodes CAITLGPMNTEAFF.

In this sample, this clonotype turned up a few times. J is TRBJ2-1 and V is TRBV10-3; the match to TRBD2 covers 7 bases. Trimming cost V 0 bases and J 6 bases; bases outside gene matches: 5. Germline V gene data show CDR1 as ENHRY and CDR2 as SYGVKD. The CDR3 totals 15 residues. Here the CDR3 reads CAISESAGAGNEQFF. CDR3 DNA: TGTGCCATCAGTGAGTCGGCGGGAGCAGGCAATGAGCAGTTCTTC.

The chain uses TRBV25-1 and TRBJ1-1; TRBD1 aligns across 9 bases. The CDR3 contains 13 residues. Per germline, CDR1 MGHDK and CDR2 SYGVNS. V was clipped by 9 bases and J by 3 bases; unmatched bases: 5. The CDR3 DNA is TGTGCCAGACAGGGGGCCCGGGACACTGAAGCTTTCTTT. As protein: CARQGARDTEAFF. The full variable domain, with the rest looked up from reference TRBV25-1 and TRBJ1-1, is EADIYQTPRYLVIGTGKKITLECSQTMGHDKMYWYQQDPGMELHLIHYSYGVNSTEKGDLSSESTVSRIRTEHFPLTLESARPSHTSQYLCARQGARDTEAFFGQGTRLTVV.

This clonotype was observed a few times. CDR3 coding DNA: TGCAGTGCTAGATCCCGACAGGGTGTCGGCTATGGCTACACCTTC. Its protein product is CSARSRQGVGYGYTF. The V gene is TRBV20-1, the J gene TRBJ1-2; 7 bases match TRBD1. The CDR3 is 15 amino acids. Germline V gives CDR1 DFQATT, CDR2 SNEGSKA (reference sequence). V shed 2 bases, J shed 4 bases, and the junction held 10 bases outside the gene matches.

This chain connects TRBV3-1 to TRBJ1-1; 7 bases fit TRBD1. Germline CDR1 and CDR2: LGHDT and YNNKEL (reference sequence). CDR3 length: 15 amino acids. J lost 1 base, V lost 4 bases, and 6 bases had no gene match. In DNA, the CDR3 is TGTGCCAGCAGCCCTTGGGACAGACCGAACACTGAAGCTTTCTTT. As protein: CASSPWDRPNTEAFF.

The genes are TRBV28 and TRBJ1-1; no firm D call. Germline V CDR1 and CDR2: MDHEN, SYDVKM. CDR3 length equals 13 residues. Trimming pared 6 bases from V and 1 base from J, leaving 9 bases between. CDR3 nucleotide sequence: TGTGCCAGCAGGGATTTCAGGAACACTGAAGCTTTCTTT. It codes for CASRDFRNTEAFF.

The genes are TRBV28 and TRBJ1-2, with D maybe TRBD1 (6 bases). Trimming removed 10 bases at V and 0 bases at J, with 18 bases between. The CDR3 is 15 amino acids. Germline CDR1 MDHEN, CDR2 SYDVKM. The CDR3 loop is CATKRQETTNYGYTF. CDR3 DNA: TGTGCCACCAAGAGACAGGAGACCACTAACTATGGCTACACCTTC.

This clonotype was seen many times. The V gene is TRBV12-3 or TRBV12-4, the J gene TRBJ2-1; 8 bases agree with TRBD2. With 6 bases clipped from V and 2 bases from J, the junction kept 12 bases outside the gene matches. This CDR3 has 17 residues. The CDR3 region has the DNA TGTGCCAGCAGAACTAGAAGCGGGAGAAGGGCCTACAATGAGCAGTTCTTC. Translated: CASRTRSGRRAYNEQFF.

The V and J genes are TRBV2 and TRBJ2-5; either TRBD1 or TRBD2 may supply D (5 bases each). The CDR3 spans 15 residues. Between the trimmed V and J ends, which lost 1 base and 1 base, there was a span of 10 bases. The V gene's germline CDR1 is SNHLY and CDR2 FYNNEI. CDR3 nucleotide sequence: TGTGCCAGCAGTGAAGTTAGGGGAGTCCAAGAGACCCAGTACTTC. Its protein is CASSEVRGVQETQYF.

This clonotype was counted a few times. The rearrangement uses TRBV6-1 and TRBJ2-5; no firm D call. This CDR3 is built from 14 residues. The germline CDR1 and CDR2 sequences are MNHNS and SASEGT. Trimming removed 3 bases from V and 3 bases from J, with 11 bases in between. CDR3 loop: CASSEGVAKETQYF. The CDR3 coding sequence is TGTGCCAGCAGTGAGGGCGTGGCAAAAGAGACCCAGTACTTC.

The sample holds a few counts of this clonotype. This chain connects TRBV3-1 to TRBJ2-1; D possibly uses TRBD1 or TRBD2 (6 bases each). Germline V gene data show CDR1 as LGHDT and CDR2 as YNNKEL (reference sequence). The CDR3 extends over 15 amino acids. V was trimmed by 5 bases and J by 6 bases, leaving 17 bases between them. CDR3 protein: CASSERGAGGNEQFF. As DNA, the CDR3 is TGTGCCAGCAGCGAAAGGGGGGCTGGCGGCAATGAGCAGTTCTTC.

This clonotype was seen ten or more times. The rearrangement joins TRBV4-1 to TRBJ2-5; no clear D. The length of the CDR3 is 15 residues. The germline CDR1 and CDR2 sequences are MGHRA and YSYEKL. V was cut by 0 bases and J by 1 base, with 9 bases left in between. The CDR3 region has the DNA TGCGCCAGCAGCCAAGAGGATAGGCTCCAAGAGACCCAGTACTTC. Residues: CASSQEDRLQETQYF.

This clonotype occurred many times. V is TRBV11-2 and J is TRBJ2-1, with TRBD2 matching 9 bases. The CDR3 spans 16 residues. Germline CDR1 SGHAT, CDR2 FQNNGV. The J segment lost 8 bases and the V segment lost 3 bases, leaving 11 bases of the junction unmatched. This chain's CDR3 is CASSFLAGVSWHEQFF. DNA for the CDR3: TGTGCCAGCAGCTTTTTAGCGGGAGTTAGTTGGCATGAGCAGTTCTTC.

This clonotype was seen a handful of times. This chain links TRBV28 with TRBJ2-3, with 7 positions matching TRBD2. This CDR3 has 15 amino acids. Looked up from germline, CDR1 is MDHEN and CDR2 is SYDVKM. The V gene end was trimmed by 3 bases and the J gene end by 0 bases; junction bases not matched to a gene: 3. The CDR3 protein is CASSLSSGSTDTQYF. The CDR3 DNA follows: TGTGCCAGCAGTTTGTCTAGCGGTAGCACAGATACGCAGTATTTT. Drawing the rest from reference TRBV28 and TRBJ2-3, the complete variable domain is DVKVTQSSRYLVKRTGEKVFLECVQDMDHENMFWYRQDPGLGLRLIYFSYDVKMKEKGDIPEGYSVSREKKERFSLILESASTNQTSMYLCASSLSSGSTDTQYFGPGTRLTVL.

This clonotype was counted a few times. The V and J genes are TRBV14 and TRBJ2-7, with D possibly being TRBD1 (6 bases). The CDR3 runs 13 residues. Germline V lookup: CDR1 SGHDN, CDR2 FVKESK. V was clipped by 4 bases and J by 5 bases, with 12 bases between them. In DNA form, the CDR3 reads TGTGCCAGCAGCCTAACAGGGTGGGACGAGCAGTACTTC. This sequence encodes CASSLTGWDEQYF. Combining the CDR3 with reference TRBV14 and TRBJ2-7 gives the whole variable domain EAGVTQFPSHSVIEKGQTVTLRCDPISGHDNLYWYRRVMGKEIKFLLHFVKESKQDESGMPNNRFLAERTGGTYSTLKVQPAELEDSGVYFCASSLTGWDEQYFGPGTRLTVT.

The chain links TRBV5-1 to TRBJ2-3; 8 bases fit TRBD2. The V segment lost 0 bases and the J segment 1 base; nucleotides outside the gene matches: 10. The CDR3 contains 18 residues. Looked up from germline, CDR1 is SGHRS and CDR2 is YFSETQ. Here the CDR3 DNA reads TGCGCCAGCAGCTTGGGACTCTCCAGAGCGGGGGGCACAGATACGCAGTATTTT. It is translated as CASSLGLSRAGGTDTQYF.